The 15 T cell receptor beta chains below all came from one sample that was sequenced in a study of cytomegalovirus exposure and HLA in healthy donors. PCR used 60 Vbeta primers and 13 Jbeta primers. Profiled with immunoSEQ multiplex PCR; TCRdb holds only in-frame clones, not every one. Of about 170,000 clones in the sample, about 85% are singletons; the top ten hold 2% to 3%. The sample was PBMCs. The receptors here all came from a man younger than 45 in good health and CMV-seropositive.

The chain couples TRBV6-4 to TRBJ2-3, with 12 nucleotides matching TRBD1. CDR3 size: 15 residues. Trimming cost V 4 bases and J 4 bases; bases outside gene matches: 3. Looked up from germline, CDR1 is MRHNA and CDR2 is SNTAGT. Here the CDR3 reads CASSAGTGGPDTQYF. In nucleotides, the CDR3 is TGTGCCAGCAGTGCCGGGACAGGGGGCCCAGATACGCAGTATTTT.

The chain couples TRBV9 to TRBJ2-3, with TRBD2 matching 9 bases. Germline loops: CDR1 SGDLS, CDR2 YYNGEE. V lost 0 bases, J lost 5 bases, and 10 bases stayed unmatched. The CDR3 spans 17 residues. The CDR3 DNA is TGTGCCAGCAGCGTAGCTGGGGCGGGAGGGCCTTTAGATACGCAGTATTTT. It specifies CASSVAGAGGPLDTQYF.

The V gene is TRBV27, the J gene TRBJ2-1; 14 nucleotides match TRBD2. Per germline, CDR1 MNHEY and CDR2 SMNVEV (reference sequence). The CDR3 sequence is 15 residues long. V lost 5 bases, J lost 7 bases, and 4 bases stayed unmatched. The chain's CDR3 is CASSPGTSGSNEQFF. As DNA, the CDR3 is TGTGCCAGCAGTCCCGGGACTAGCGGGAGTAATGAGCAGTTCTTC.

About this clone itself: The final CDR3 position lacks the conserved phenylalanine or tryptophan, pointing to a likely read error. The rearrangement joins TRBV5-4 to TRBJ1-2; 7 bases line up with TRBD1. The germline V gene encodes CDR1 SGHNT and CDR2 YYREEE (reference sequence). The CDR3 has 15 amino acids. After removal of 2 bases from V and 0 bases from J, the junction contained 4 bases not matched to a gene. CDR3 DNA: TGTGCCAGCAGCTTAGGCGGGACAGCTAACTATGGCTACACCCTC. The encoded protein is CASSLGGTANYGYTL.

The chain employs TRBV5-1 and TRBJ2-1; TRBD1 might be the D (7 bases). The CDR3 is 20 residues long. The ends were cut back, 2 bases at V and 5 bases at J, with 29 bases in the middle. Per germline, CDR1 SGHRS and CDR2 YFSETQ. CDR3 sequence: CASSFVRGDSVYSHNNEQFF. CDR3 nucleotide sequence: TGCGCCAGCAGCTTCGTTCGCGGGGACAGCGTATACTCACACAACAATGAGCAGTTCTTC.

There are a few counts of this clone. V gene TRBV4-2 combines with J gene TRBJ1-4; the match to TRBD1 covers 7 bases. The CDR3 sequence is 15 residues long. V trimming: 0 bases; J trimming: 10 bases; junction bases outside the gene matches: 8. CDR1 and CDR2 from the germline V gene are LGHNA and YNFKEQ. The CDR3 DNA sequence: TGTGCCAGCAGCCAAGATAAGAGGGGGCCAGGAAAACTGTTTTTT. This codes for CASSQDKRGPGKLFF.

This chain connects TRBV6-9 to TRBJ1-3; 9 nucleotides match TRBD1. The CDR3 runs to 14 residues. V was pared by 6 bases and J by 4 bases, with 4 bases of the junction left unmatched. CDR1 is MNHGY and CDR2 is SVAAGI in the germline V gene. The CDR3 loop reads CASRSGTGGNTIYF. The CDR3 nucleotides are TGTGCCAGCAGATCAGGGACAGGGGGAAACACCATATATTTT.

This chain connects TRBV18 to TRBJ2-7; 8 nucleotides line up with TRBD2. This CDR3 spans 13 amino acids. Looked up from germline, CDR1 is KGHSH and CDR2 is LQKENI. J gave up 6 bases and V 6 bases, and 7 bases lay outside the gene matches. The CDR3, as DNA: TGTGCCAGCTCCCCGGGACTAGATTTCGAGCAGTACTTC. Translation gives CASSPGLDFEQYF.

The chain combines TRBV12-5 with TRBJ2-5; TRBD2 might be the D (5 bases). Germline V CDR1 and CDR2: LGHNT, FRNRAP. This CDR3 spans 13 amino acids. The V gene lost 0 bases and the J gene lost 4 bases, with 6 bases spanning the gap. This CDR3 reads CASGLVGVETQYF. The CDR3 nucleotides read TGTGCTAGTGGTTTGGTCGGGGTAGAGACCCAGTACTTC.

The CDR3 sequence: CASSLARDTLEQYF. Written as DNA, the CDR3 is TGCGCCAGCAGCTTGGCACGGGACACCCTCGAGCAGTACTTC. V is TRBV5-1 and J is TRBJ2-7; weak D call: TRBD1 (6 bases). The CDR3 totals 14 residues. The germline V gene encodes CDR1 SGHRS and CDR2 YFSETQ. The ends were cut back, 0 bases at V and 6 bases at J, with 13 bases in the middle.

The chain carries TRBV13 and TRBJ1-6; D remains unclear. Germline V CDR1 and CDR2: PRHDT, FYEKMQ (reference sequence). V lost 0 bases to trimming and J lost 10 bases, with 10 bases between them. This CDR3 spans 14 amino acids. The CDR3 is CASSLGEVGSPLHF. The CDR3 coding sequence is TGTGCCAGCAGCTTAGGGGAGGTTGGATCACCCCTCCACTTT.

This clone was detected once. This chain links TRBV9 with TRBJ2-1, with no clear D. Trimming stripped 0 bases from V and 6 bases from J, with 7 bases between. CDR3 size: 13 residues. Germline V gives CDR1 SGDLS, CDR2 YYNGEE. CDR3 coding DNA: TGTGCCAGCAGCGTAGCAGGATCCAATGAGCAGTTCTTC. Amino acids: CASSVAGSNEQFF.

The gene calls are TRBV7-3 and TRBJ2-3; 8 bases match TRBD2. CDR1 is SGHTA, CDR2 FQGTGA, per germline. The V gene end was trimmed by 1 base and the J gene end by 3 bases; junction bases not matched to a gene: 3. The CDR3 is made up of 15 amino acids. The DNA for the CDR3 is TGTGCCAGCAGCTTAATTGCTAGCGGGACAGATACGCAGTATTTT. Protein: CASSLIASGTDTQYF.

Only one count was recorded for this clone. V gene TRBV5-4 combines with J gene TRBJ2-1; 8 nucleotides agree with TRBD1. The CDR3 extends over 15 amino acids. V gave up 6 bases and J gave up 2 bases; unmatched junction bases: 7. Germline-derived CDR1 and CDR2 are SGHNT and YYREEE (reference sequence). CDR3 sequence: CASILPGQAYNEQFF. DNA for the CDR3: TGTGCCAGCATCTTACCGGGACAGGCCTACAATGAGCAGTTCTTC. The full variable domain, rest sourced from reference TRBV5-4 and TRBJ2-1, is ETGVTQSPTHLIKTRGQQVTLRCSSQSGHNTVSWYQQALGQGPQFIFQYYREEENGRGNFPPRFSGLQFPNYSSELNVNALELDDSALYLCASILPGQAYNEQFFGPGTRLTVL.

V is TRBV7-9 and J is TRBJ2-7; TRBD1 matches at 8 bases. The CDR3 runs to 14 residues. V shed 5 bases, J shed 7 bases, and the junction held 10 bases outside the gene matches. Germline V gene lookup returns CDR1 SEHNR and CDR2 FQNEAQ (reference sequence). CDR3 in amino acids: CASSGGQGGREQYF. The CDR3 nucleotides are TGTGCCAGCAGCGGCGGACAGGGTGGCCGGGAGCAGTACTTC.